These T cell receptor beta chains were read from a single sample in a study of T cell repertoires in cytomegalovirus infection. Each CDR3 protein is one row after TCRdb ran MiXCR on the reads. The profile shows approximately 400,000 distinct CDR3 sequences, 31% of them singletons. The sample consisted of PBMCs. The receptors here all came from a human donor in good health (CMV status not recorded). Some clones in this sample may be carry-over from other donors' samples. Each CDR3 is given with its conserved first and last residue. Each record gives: D gene, J gene, V gene, clone size, CDR3 DNA, CDR3 protein. The D gene is left open where the match is weak. A clone size is listed for some rows: how often the clone was seen (once, few, many), or a class if it is expanded.

D gene: NA; J gene: TRBJ1-5; V gene: TRBV10-3; clone size: NA; CDR3 DNA: TGTGCCATCAGTGCAGGGGGCAATCAGCCCCAGCATTTT; CDR3 protein: CAISAGGNQPQHF
D gene: NA; J gene: TRBJ2-7; V gene: TRBV6-2/TRBV6-3; clone size: few; CDR3 DNA: TGTGCCAGCACCATTACGGGCAGGGGAACCTACGAGCAGTACTTC; CDR3 protein: CASTITGRGTYEQYF
D gene: NA; J gene: TRBJ1-5; V gene: TRBV7-8; clone size: NA; CDR3 DNA: TGTGCCAGCAGCTTAGAAGTTTATATCAATCAGCCCCAGCATTTT; CDR3 protein: CASSLEVYINQPQHF
D gene: NA; J gene: TRBJ1-5; V gene: TRBV7-7; clone size: many; CDR3 DNA: TGTGCCAGCAGCGTGACGGATAATAGCAATCAGCCCCAGCATTTT; CDR3 protein: CASSVTDNSNQPQHF
D gene: TRBD1; J gene: TRBJ2-5; V gene: TRBV7-2; clone size: many; CDR3 DNA: TGTGCCAGCAGCCTCAACAGGGGCCTACGAGAAGAGACCCAGTACTTC; CDR3 protein: CASSLNRGLREETQYF
D gene: NA; J gene: TRBJ1-4; V gene: TRBV18; clone size: few; CDR3 DNA: TGTGCCAGCTCACCGGATACAACTAATGAAAAACTGTTTTTT; CDR3 protein: CASSPDTTNEKLFF
D gene: NA; J gene: TRBJ1-1; V gene: TRBV7-2; clone size: many; CDR3 DNA: TGTGCCAGCAGCGTCTGGGGACCGAACACTGAAGCTTTCTTT; CDR3 protein: CASSVWGPNTEAFF
D gene: TRBD2; J gene: TRBJ2-5; V gene: TRBV12-3/TRBV12-4; clone size: NA; CDR3 DNA: TGTGCCAGCAGTAACCGCGGGGGGGAAGGAGCGACCCAGTACTTC; CDR3 protein: CASSNRGGEGATQYF
D gene: TRBD1; J gene: TRBJ1-5; V gene: TRBV11-2; clone size: NA; CDR3 DNA: TGTGCCAGCAGCGGAGACCGGGACAGGGCACAGCCCCAGCATTTT; CDR3 protein: CASSGDRDRAQPQHF
D gene: NA; J gene: TRBJ1-1; V gene: TRBV27; clone size: once; CDR3 DNA: TGTGCCAGCAGTTTAGGCCGGGAACTTGAAGCTTTCTTT; CDR3 protein: CASSLGRELEAFF
D gene: TRBD2; J gene: TRBJ2-1; V gene: TRBV20-1; clone size: NA; CDR3 DNA: TGCAGTGCTAGAGCTCCTACTAGCGGGGGGGTCCACTCCTACAATGAGCAGTTCTTC; CDR3 protein: CSARAPTSGGVHSYNEQFF
D gene: NA; J gene: TRBJ2-7; V gene: TRBV12-3/TRBV12-4; clone size: NA; CDR3 DNA: TGTGCCAGCAGCAGGGGCGGATCCTACGAGCAGTACTTC; CDR3 protein: CASSRGGSYEQYF
D gene: NA; J gene: TRBJ1-6; V gene: TRBV11-2; clone size: NA; CDR3 DNA: TGTGCCAGCATCTTAGATCTTAGTTTACCCCTCCACTTT; CDR3 protein: CASILDLSLPLHF
D gene: NA; J gene: TRBJ1-5; V gene: TRBV7-2; clone size: many; CDR3 DNA: TGTGCCAGCAGCCCAGTGTCTAGCAATCAGCCCCAGCATTTT; CDR3 protein: CASSPVSSNQPQHF
D gene: NA; J gene: TRBJ1-2; V gene: TRBV7-2; clone size: many; CDR3 DNA: TGTGCCAGCAGCCCACCACCGGACAGAAACTATGGCTACACCTTC; CDR3 protein: CASSPPPDRNYGYTF
D gene: TRBD2; J gene: TRBJ2-3; V gene: TRBV7-2; clone size: NA; CDR3 DNA: TGTGCCAGCAGCTTTGAAGCGGGGGGGGGTACAGATACGCAGTATTTT; CDR3 protein: CASSFEAGGGTDTQYF
D gene: TRBD1; J gene: TRBJ2-2; V gene: TRBV12-5; clone size: few; CDR3 DNA: TGTGCTAGTGGTTTGACCCACACCGGACAGGGCGGCACCGGGGAGCTGTTTTTT; CDR3 protein: CASGLTHTGQGGTGELFF
D gene: NA; J gene: TRBJ2-6; V gene: TRBV4-1; clone size: NA; CDR3 DNA: TGCGCCAGCAGCCAAGATTCGGAAATCTCTGGGGCCAACGTCCTGACTTTC; CDR3 protein: CASSQDSEISGANVLTF
D gene: NA; J gene: TRBJ1-5; V gene: TRBV19; clone size: NA; CDR3 DNA: TGTGCCAGTAGTGGGACGGCTGATAGCAATCAGCCCCAGCATTTT; CDR3 protein: CASSGTADSNQPQHF
D gene: TRBD1; J gene: TRBJ1-4; V gene: TRBV27; clone size: NA; CDR3 DNA: TGTGCCAGCAGTTTAGGCAGGGGGTTCTCTAATGAAAAACTGTTTTTT; CDR3 protein: CASSLGRGFSNEKLFF